This TCR beta chain was profiled in a study of T cells after posttransplantation cyclophosphamide. General study results and limits: Recipient CMV seropositivity and CMV reactivation strongly tracked TRB clonality. Later post-transplant blood repertoires were often dominated by donor CD8+ memory clones. Skin or GI-infiltrating T cells shared few TRB sequences with blood.

Cells defined as naive were viable CD3+CD4+ or CD3+CD8+ and CCR7+CD45RA+CD45RO-CD95-CD27+CD28+. Peripheral blood was collected from the related graft donor on the marrow donation day. To note about this clone: As yet, its antigen is unknown.

V lost 6 bases to trimming and J lost 6 bases; unmatched junction nucleotides: 4. The CDR3 has 12 residues. CDR1 and CDR2 (germline): MNHEY, SVGAGI. Generated by immunoSEQ multiplex PCR, the TCRdb table keeps only in-frame clones and is missing some. The repertoire holds 34,000 or so clones, with around 90% as singletons. The origin of this receptor is a man younger than 40 in good health and a related stem cell transplant donor. The sequenced sample was naive CD4+ T cells sorted from blood. This chain joins TRBV6-5 and TRBJ1-2; 7 nucleotides align to TRBD1. DNA for the CDR3: TGTGCCAGCAGCAGACAGGGTAATGGCTACACCTTC. Translating it yields CASSRQGNGYTF.